This T cell receptor beta chain was observed in a study of monozygotic twins with inflammatory bowel disease. Whole-study results and caveats: On the inverse Simpson index, IBD patients scored lower for TCRbeta diversity than healthy co-twins.

A note on this clonotype: Its antigen remains unidentified.

TCRdb re-called the 5' RACE reads, yielding one record per CDR3 amino acid sequence without DNA. The sample includes just over 300,000 distinct CDR3 sequences. Donors each contributed one blood sample measuring under 3 ml. The sequence was obtained from a human donor with ulcerative colitis or Crohn's disease, or a healthy co-twin of an affected twin (not recorded which). Sequenced sample: blood.

Here the CDR3 reads CASSSDSYEQYF. The chain employs TRBV5-6 and TRBJ2-7; as DNA is missing, the TRBD1 call by TCRdb cannot be tested. The V gene's germline CDR1 is SGHDT and CDR2 YYEEEE. This CDR3 comprises 12 residues.